The 27 T cell receptor beta chains below were found in one sample sequenced in a study of glioma-infiltrating T cells. TCR alpha and beta CDR3 regions were amplified from RNA using iRepertoire nested multiplex PCR. TCRdb itself ran the multiplex PCR reads through MiXCR, one entry per CDR3 protein. In the table there are roughly 190,000 distinct CDR3 sequences, roughly a third of which are singletons. The sequenced sample consisted of glioma tissue, nonneoplastic brain tissue, or PBMCs (not recorded which). The receptor set was obtained from a human donor with low-grade glioma or glioblastoma, undergoing nonglioma brain surgery, or in good health (not recorded which).

This clonotype came up many times. The J gene is TRBJ1-5, the V gene TRBV28; 8 positions match TRBD1. From germline, CDR1 is MDHEN and CDR2 SYDVKM. CDR3 size: 15 residues. Unmatched junction bases numbered 8, after V lost 6 bases and J lost 4 bases. The CDR3: CASRSADRDNQPQHF. For the CDR3, the DNA is TGTGCCAGCAGGTCCGCGGACAGGGATAATCAGCCCCAGCATTTT.

This clonotype was found many times. The chain uses TRBV6-1 and TRBJ2-7; D is uncertain. Trimming removed 6 bases from V and 0 bases from J, with 12 bases in between. The CDR3 covers 14 residues. Per germline, CDR1 MNHNS and CDR2 SASEGT. CDR3 bases: TGTGCCAGCAGGGATGGCAGCCCCTCCTACGAGCAGTACTTC. Translation gives CASRDGSPSYEQYF.

This clonotype has just a few counts. This rearrangement joins TRBV7-3 to TRBJ2-3, with TRBD2 identical over 12 bases. V lost 6 bases to trimming and J lost 3 bases; unmatched junction nucleotides: 4. Looked up from germline, CDR1 is SGHTA and CDR2 is FQGTGA. CDR3 size: 15 residues. CDR3 nucleotides: TGTGCCAGCAGACTGACTAGCGGGAGAACAGATACGCAGTATTTT. Its translation: CASRLTSGRTDTQYF.

The chain links TRBV19 to TRBJ2-2; D uncertain. Trimming cost V 4 bases and J 6 bases, with 12 bases left between them. CDR3 length: 14 residues. The germline V gene encodes CDR1 LNHDA and CDR2 SQIVND (reference sequence). CDR3 region: CASSTPGLSGELFF. CDR3 DNA sequence: TGTGCCAGTAGTACCCCTGGTTTGTCCGGGGAGCTGTTTTTT.

Details on this clonotype: This may arise from a read error, as a much more abundant clone is one base away. V is TRBV7-2 and J is TRBJ2-7; the match to TRBD2 covers 7 bases. The germline gives CDR1 SGHTA, CDR2 FQGNSA. Trimming at V came to 6 bases and at J to 2 bases, leaving 10 bases not matched to a gene. CDR3 length: 15 residues. As DNA, the CDR3 is TGTGCCAGCAGATCCAGGCTAGCGGCAGCCTACGAGCAGTACTTC. This encodes CASRSRLAAAYEQYF.

Comment on this clonotype: Given a much more abundant clone one base away, this may be a read error. The chain is built from TRBV20-1 and TRBJ2-2; weak D call: TRBD2 (6 bases). The CDR3 has 16 amino acids. The V gene lost 4 bases and the J gene lost 4 bases, with 19 bases spanning the gap. Germline V gene data show CDR1 as DFQATT and CDR2 as SNEGSKA (reference sequence). As DNA, the CDR3 is TGCAGTGCTACAGGCCTGGGGGGATCGAGCACCGGGGAGCTGTTTTTT. Protein: CSATGLGGSSTGELFF.

In this sample, this clonotype turned up a few times. This chain joins TRBV14 and TRBJ2-2; weak D call: TRBD2 (6 bases). The germline V gene has CDR1 SGHDN and CDR2 FVKESK. V was trimmed by 5 bases and J by 2 bases, leaving 9 bases between them. The CDR3 loop spans 14 amino acids. CDR3: CASSEGLNTGELFF. CDR3 DNA: TGTGCCAGCAGCGAGGGACTTAACACCGGGGAGCTGTTTTTT. Using reference TRBV14 and TRBJ2-2 for the parts outside the CDR3, the full variable domain is EAGVTQFPSHSVIEKGQTVTLRCDPISGHDNLYWYRRVMGKEIKFLLHFVKESKQDESGMPNNRFLAERTGGTYSTLKVQPAELEDSGVYFCASSEGLNTGELFFGEGSRLTVL.

This clonotype showed up many times. The genes are TRBV7-3 and TRBJ1-1, with D perhaps TRBD1 (6 bases). Trimming removed 3 bases from V and 4 bases from J, with 12 bases in between. The CDR3 spans 14 residues. Germline V gene lookup returns CDR1 SGHTA and CDR2 FQGTGA. CDR3 DNA: TGTGCCAGCAGCTTGTCCGGGGGCGTCACTGAAGCTTTCTTT. Translated: CASSLSGGVTEAFF.

The rearrangement uses TRBV7-3 and TRBJ1-1; D perhaps matches TRBD1 (5 bases). V lost 11 bases to trimming and J lost 5 bases, with 18 bases between them. CDR3 length: 13 amino acids. Looked up from germline, CDR1 is SGHTA and CDR2 is FQGTGA. The CDR3 sequence is CASRGAATTEAFF. As DNA, the CDR3 is TGTGCCTCCAGAGGGGCGGCGACGACTGAAGCTTTCTTT.

The chain combines TRBV12-3 or TRBV12-4 with TRBJ2-3, with TRBD1 matching over 8 bases. The CDR3 loop spans 16 amino acids. The V and J ends lost 6 bases and 4 bases, in that order; junction bases with no gene match: 12. The CDR3 DNA follows: TGTGCCAGCAGCCATGATCGGCCAGGGGGCGCAGATACGCAGTATTTT. Translation gives CASSHDRPGGADTQYF.

This clonotype was detected a few times. V usage is TRBV9 and J usage is TRBJ2-7; D possibly corresponds to TRBD2 (6 bases). Germline CDR1 reads SGDLS; CDR2 reads YYNGEE. The germline V and J ends were trimmed by 2 bases and 2 bases, with 11 bases remaining between them. This CDR3 is 14 amino acids long. CDR3 sequence reads: CASSVGGITYEQYF. The CDR3 coding sequence is TGTGCCAGCAGCGTTGGCGGGATCACCTACGAGCAGTACTTC.

This clonotype was detected only a few times. The V call is TRBV14, the J call TRBJ2-1, with 14 bases aligning to TRBD2. In germline, CDR1 is SGHDN, CDR2 FVKESK. The CDR3 consists of 16 residues. Unmatched junction bases numbered 7, after V lost 3 bases and J lost 9 bases. The CDR3, as DNA: TGTGCCAGCAGCCAGGGACTAGCGGGAGTGGAGTTTGAGCAGTTCTTC. Its translation is CASSQGLAGVEFEQFF. The entire variable domain, with the rest obtained from reference TRBV14 and TRBJ2-1, is as follows: EAGVTQFPSHSVIEKGQTVTLRCDPISGHDNLYWYRRVMGKEIKFLLHFVKESKQDESGMPNNRFLAERTGGTYSTLKVQPAELEDSGVYFCASSQGLAGVEFEQFFGPGTRLTVL.

This clonotype was observed a few times. The chain has TRBV19 and TRBJ2-3; the match to TRBD1 covers 7 bases. The V and J ends lost 3 bases and 3 bases, in that order; junction bases with no gene match: 3. The CDR3 is made up of 14 amino acids. CDR1 and CDR2 (germline): LNHDA, SQIVND (reference sequence). The CDR3 DNA sequence: TGTGCCAGTAGTATTGACAGGGTAACAGATACGCAGTATTTT. It codes for CASSIDRVTDTQYF.

This chain links TRBV19 with TRBJ1-2; D uncertain. The V and J ends lost 2 bases and 4 bases respectively, with 8 bases between them. CDR3 length equals 13 residues. The germline V gene has CDR1 LNHDA and CDR2 SQIVND (reference sequence). DNA of the CDR3: TGTGCCAGTAGTATATCCCGGGGCTATGGCTACACCTTC. Translating it yields CASSISRGYGYTF.

The rearrangement uses TRBV29-1 and TRBJ1-1; tentatively, D is TRBD1 (5 bases). Trimming stripped 4 bases from V and 0 bases from J, with 12 bases between. The V gene's germline CDR1 is SQVTM and CDR2 ANQGSEA. The CDR3 runs to 14 residues. In DNA form, the CDR3 reads TGCAGCGTTGCTTTACAGGTCATGAACACTGAAGCTTTCTTT. Encoded protein: CSVALQVMNTEAFF.

V usage is TRBV12-3 or TRBV12-4 and J usage is TRBJ2-1; D uncertain. The V end lost 3 bases, the J end lost 2 bases, and 11 bases lay between the germline ends. This CDR3 has 15 residues. CDR3 DNA: TGTGCCAGCAGTTTCGAGGACGGCACCTACAATGAGCAGTTCTTC. This codes for CASSFEDGTYNEQFF.

This clonotype was found many times. The chain is built from TRBV13 and TRBJ1-1; tentatively, D is TRBD1 (6 bases). This CDR3 region has 14 residues. Germline CDR1 reads PRHDT; CDR2 reads FYEKMQ (reference sequence). V was cut by 5 bases and J by 3 bases, with 13 bases left in between. CDR3 coding DNA: TGTGCCAGCAGCGGTACAGGGTTAGACACTGAAGCTTTCTTT. Its protein product is CASSGTGLDTEAFF.

Details on this clonotype: Given a much more abundant clone one base away, this may be a read error. The chain uses TRBV28 and TRBJ2-1; 8 bases match TRBD2. Germline V gives CDR1 MDHEN, CDR2 SYDVKM. The V gene end was trimmed by 3 bases and the J gene end by 4 bases; junction bases not matched to a gene: 11. The CDR3 covers 17 residues. The CDR3 spells CASSLPRSGGRYNEQFF. CDR3 nucleotide sequence: TGTGCCAGCAGTTTGCCTCGCTCGGGCGGGAGGTACAATGAGCAGTTCTTC.

This clonotype was counted many times. The chain uses TRBV18 and TRBJ2-5; TRBD1 is a possible D gene (6 bases). Germline lookup yields CDR1 KGHSH and CDR2 LQKENI. The CDR3 is 14 amino acids. V was shortened by 3 bases and J by 5 bases, with 13 bases between the two germline ends. CDR3 DNA sequence: TGTGCCAGCTCACCGATACAGGGTCTGGAGACCCAGTACTTC. Translating it yields CASSPIQGLETQYF.

This clonotype was recorded many times. The chain has TRBV7-2 and TRBJ2-5; D gene ambiguous. Germline-derived CDR1 and CDR2 are SGHTA and FQGNSA. V was clipped by 4 bases and J by 7 bases, with 7 bases between them. This CDR3 has 11 residues. The DNA of the CDR3 is TGTGCCAGCAGCTCCCCCGTGACCCAGTACTTC. The encoded protein is CASSSPVTQYF. The full variable domain, with the rest looked up from reference TRBV7-2 and TRBJ2-5, is GAGVSQSPSNKVTEKGKDVELRCDPISGHTALYWYRQSLGQGLEFLIYFQGNSAPDKSGLPSDRFSAERTGGSVSTLTIQRTQQEDSAVYLCASSSPVTQYFGPGTRLLVL.

Comment on this clonotype: A junction boundary mismatches the germline segment, possibly from a read error. This rearrangement joins TRBV12-3 or TRBV12-4 to TRBJ1-5, with D unresolved. This CDR3 comprises 13 residues. The CDR3 coding sequence is TGTGCCAGCAGTTCTTCTGGCAATCAGCCCCATCATTTT. This sequence encodes CASSSSGNQPHHF.

A note on this clonotype: At one boundary the junction diverges from the germline segment, which might be a read error. This sequence joins TRBV4-1 and TRBJ2-7, with D possibly being TRBD2 (5 bases). The CDR3 is made up of 15 amino acids. Germline CDR1 and CDR2: MGHRA and YSYEKL. This CDR3 is CASSQDLAVTYELYF. CDR3 sequence (DNA): TGCGCCAGCAGCCAAGATCTAGCTGTTACCTACGAGCTGTACTTC.

At least ten counts were recorded for this clonotype. CDR3 coding DNA: TGTGCCAGCACCTCGCCTGGGACTACGTCCTACGAGCAGTACTTC. Its translation: CASTSPGTTSYEQYF. The J gene is TRBJ2-7, the V gene TRBV2, with 7 bases aligning to TRBD2. CDR1 and CDR2 from the germline V gene are SNHLY and FYNNEI. The CDR3 sequence is 15 residues long. The V gene end was trimmed by 7 bases and the J gene end by 1 base; junction bases not matched to a gene: 10.

This clonotype was seen ten or more times. The rearrangement links TRBV20-1 to TRBJ2-7, with TRBD2 as a possible D gene (6 bases). Trimming cost V 7 bases and J 6 bases, with 19 bases left between them. Germline assignment: CDR1 DFQATT and CDR2 SNEGSKA (reference sequence). CDR3 length equals 13 residues. The chain's CDR3 is CSVKTAGSPEQYF. The DNA for the CDR3 is TGCAGTGTCAAGACAGCGGGCTCCCCCGAGCAGTACTTC.

This clonotype was found many times. V usage is TRBV19 and J usage is TRBJ2-1; 11 bases are a match to TRBD2. With 7 bases clipped from V and 5 bases from J, the junction kept 1 base outside the gene matches. Germline lookup yields CDR1 LNHDA and CDR2 SQIVND (reference sequence). The CDR3 has 13 amino acids. The CDR3 is CASKTSGNNEQFF. The CDR3 region has the DNA TGTGCCAGTAAGACTAGCGGGAACAATGAGCAGTTCTTC. The full variable domain, completed using reference TRBV19 and TRBJ2-1, is DGGITQSPKYLFRKEGQNVTLSCEQNLNHDAMYWYRQDPGQGLRLIYYSQIVNDFQKGDIAEGYSVSREKKESFPLTVTSAQKNPTAFYLCASKTSGNNEQFFGPGTRLTVL.

A remark on this clonotype: Possible read error: a much larger clone is one base away. The J gene is TRBJ2-1, the V gene TRBV12-3 or TRBV12-4, with 8 nucleotides matching TRBD2. The CDR3 consists of 15 residues. The CDR3 DNA reads TGTGCCAGCAGCCCGAGCGGGAGTACTTACAATGAGAAGTTCTTC. It is translated as CASSPSGSTYNEKFF.

This clonotype was found many times. J is TRBJ2-7 and V is TRBV6-2 or TRBV6-3, with 9 bases fitting TRBD2. Germline values: CDR1 MNHEY, CDR2 SVGEGT. The V gene end was trimmed by 5 bases and the J gene end by 4 bases; junction bases not matched to a gene: 9. The CDR3 totals 15 residues. For the CDR3, the DNA is TGTGCCAGCAGTCTGACTAGCGGAAGAAGGTACGAGCAGTACTTC. It translates to CASSLTSGRRYEQYF.